This T cell receptor (beta chain) appears in the sequencing data of a study of blood T cell repertoires in COVID-19. On the study more broadly: The study drew acute and convalescent COVID-19 samples from the United States, Italy and Spain.

Authors' analysis steps: Reference gene primer amplification gave estimated nucleated cell counts. The repertoire was sequenced with immunoSEQ multiplex PCR; TCRdb's copy has only in-frame clones and lacks some. The DNA was the basis for D and trimming; V, J and clone size are from that table. Of some 80,000 clones in the sample, 85% to 90% are singletons; the top ten hold just over 2.5%. Germline CDR1 and CDR2: SNHLY and FYNNEI. The V gene end was trimmed by 7 bases and the J gene end by 5 bases; junction bases not matched to a gene: 8. This CDR3 has 15 amino acids. Sequencing was done on a sample of peripheral blood. The J gene is TRBJ2-2, the V gene TRBV2, with 9 bases fitting TRBD2. The receptor comes from a human donor in a cohort sampled during active COVID-19. The CDR3, as DNA: TGTGCCAGCACAGGCGGGGGGGCCTATACCGGGGAGCTGTTTTTT. Translation: CASTGGGAYTGELFF.